This passage covers 6 T cell receptor beta chains from one sample sequenced in a study of T cell responses to AZD1222 COVID-19 vaccine. The protocol was immunoSEQ multiplex PCR, while the TCRdb copy is restricted to in-frame clones and leaves out a portion. Here the sample spans tens of thousands of clones, about 85% being singletons. The input for sequencing was peripheral blood, taken on day 0 of AZD1222 vaccination. All receptors come from an adult in good health.

J is TRBJ1-6 and V is TRBV5-1, with 7 bases that match TRBD1. Germline CDR1 is SGHRS and CDR2 is YFSETQ. V gave up 4 bases and J gave up 10 bases; unmatched junction bases: 5. This CDR3 has 13 residues. CDR3 residues: CASSQGGGSPLHF. Here the CDR3 DNA reads TGCGCCAGCAGCCAGGGGGGTGGATCACCCCTCCACTTT.

The chain couples TRBV21-1 to TRBJ2-5. TRBV21-1 is flagged as a pseudogene. The CDR3 runs to 13 residues. CDR3 DNA sequence: TGTGCCAGCAGCAAGAAAGGGAAAGAGACCCAGTACTTC. Translation: CASSKKGKETQYF.

This chain connects TRBV7-9 to TRBJ1-4; 9 positions agree with TRBD1. V dropped 5 bases and J dropped 8; count of bases not matched to a gene: 9. This CDR3 has 15 amino acids. CDR1 and CDR2 from the germline V gene are SEHNR and FQNEAQ (reference sequence). The CDR3 region has the DNA TGTGCCAGCAGCCCACCCGGACAGGGGAAGGAAAAACTGTTTTTT. The encoded protein is CASSPPGQGKEKLFF.

In this sample, this clone turned up once. The rearrangement joins TRBV4-3 to TRBJ1-3; D gene ambiguous. The CDR3 is 15 residues long. V dropped 2 bases and J dropped 0 bases, with 8 bases sitting between them. Looked up from germline, CDR1 is LGHNA and CDR2 is YSLEER. In nucleotides, the CDR3 is TGCGCCAGCAGCCAAACCGGCAGCTCTGGAAACACCATATATTTT. Amino acid sequence: CASSQTGSSGNTIYF.

This sequence joins TRBV4-1 and TRBJ1-5, with 7 bases matching TRBD1. This CDR3 is 15 amino acids long. Germline CDR1 MGHRA, CDR2 YSYEKL. J was trimmed by 7 bases and V by 0 bases; bases with no gene match: 6. The CDR3 spells CASSQEGQFRQPQHF. DNA for the CDR3: TGCGCCAGCAGCCAAGAGGGACAGTTTAGGCAGCCCCAGCATTTT.

This chain joins TRBV19 and TRBJ1-5; no firm D call. The V and J ends lost 7 bases and 2 bases respectively, with 15 bases between them. Germline V CDR1 and CDR2: LNHDA, SQIVND (reference sequence). This CDR3 has 15 residues. The CDR3 region is CASTPQRTGNQPQHF. The CDR3 DNA sequence: TGTGCCAGTACCCCCCAGAGGACGGGCAATCAGCCCCAGCATTTT. Variable domain in full (rest from reference TRBV19 and TRBJ1-5): DGGITQSPKYLFRKEGQNVTLSCEQNLNHDAMYWYRQDPGQGLRLIYYSQIVNDFQKGDIAEGYSVSREKKESFPLTVTSAQKNPTAFYLCASTPQRTGNQPQHFGDGTRLSIL.